This TCR beta chain was recorded in a study of T cells in Graves' hyperthyroidism and ophthalmopathy. Whole-study context: Peripheral blood was obtained at initial diagnosis, preceding any treatment. General study findings and limits: Blood also contained most expanded thyroid clonotypes above 0.001.

This clonotype was picked up a small number of times. The antigen is unknown. The PBMCs were sourced from fresh peripheral blood (more than 9 ml). V dropped 5 bases and J dropped 8 bases, with 16 bases sitting between them. This CDR3 region has 14 residues. Per germline, CDR1 KGHSH and CDR2 LQKENI. RNA transcripts provided the source from which TCR beta CDR3 regions were amplified. HTBI primers were employed in a first-round RT-PCR of the TCR CDR3. TCRdb reprocessed the multiplex PCR reads with MiXCR, giving one entry per CDR3 protein. The sample holds hundreds of thousands of distinct CDR3 sequences; around 15% are singletons and the top ten take more than 15%.

This sequence was found in a woman aged 18-30 years with Graves' hyperthyroidism. V and J are TRBV18 and TRBJ2-1; possibly TRBD2 for D (5 bases). The sample taken for sequencing was blood. The CDR3 nucleotides are TGTGCCAGCTCAGAAACAGTCTTGGAGGATGAGCAGTTCTTC. It translates to CASSETVLEDEQFF.